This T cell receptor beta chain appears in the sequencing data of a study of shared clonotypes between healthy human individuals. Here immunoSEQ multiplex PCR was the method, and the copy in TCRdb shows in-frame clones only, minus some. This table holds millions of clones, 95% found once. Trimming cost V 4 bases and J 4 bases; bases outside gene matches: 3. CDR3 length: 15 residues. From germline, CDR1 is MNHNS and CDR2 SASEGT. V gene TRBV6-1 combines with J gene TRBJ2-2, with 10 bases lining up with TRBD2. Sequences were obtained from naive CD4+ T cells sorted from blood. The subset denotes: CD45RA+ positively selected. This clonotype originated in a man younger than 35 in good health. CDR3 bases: TGTGCCAGCAGTGCTAGCGGGGGTCCCACCGGGGAGCTGTTTTTT. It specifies CASSASGGPTGELFF.